This T cell receptor beta chain was found in a study of blood T cell repertoires in COVID-19. Whole-study context: In each case, the material was cDNA or gDNA derived from T cells, B-cell-depleted T cells, or PBMCs.

Recruits, aged about 18 to 100 years, lived in 25 or so US areas. Measured with immunoSEQ multiplex PCR; TCRdb has only the in-frame clones, and not every one. The sample shows some 190,000 clones, around 84% of them seen only once. CDR1 is SGHKS, CDR2 YYEKEE, per germline (reference sequence). J was trimmed by 4 bases and V by 8 bases; bases with no gene match: 1. The CDR3 consists of 12 residues. The chain carries TRBV5-5 and TRBJ2-2; TRBD1 matches 8 bases. What was sequenced was PBMCs or T cells enriched from blood (not recorded which). The clonotype originates from a man younger than 45 with acute COVID-19. The CDR3 nucleotides are TGTGCCAGAGACAGGGGCACCGGGGAGCTGTTTTTT. It codes for CARDRGTGELFF.